The rows below give T cell receptor beta chains drawn from one sample of a study of CD8 T cells in Susac syndrome. Using its own MiXCR run on the immunoSEQ multiplex PCR reads, TCRdb lists one record per CDR3 protein. The sample consists of some 160,000 distinct CDR3 sequences, around 94% of them appearing once. Sequencing was done on a sample of CD4+ T cells from PBMCs. The source is a human donor with Susac syndrome. The CDR3 runs from the conserved cysteine through the conserved F or W. The order of the fields is D gene, clone size, V gene, J gene, CDR3 protein, CDR3 DNA. The D gene is left open where the match is weak. Clone size is shown for a subset of rows, as once, few, many or a class of expanded clone.

d_call: -; clone_size: -; v_call: TRBV12-5; j_call: TRBJ1-2; cdr3_aa: CASGLPGDYGYTF; cdr3_nt: TGTGCTAGTGGTTTGCCGGGGGACTATGGCTACACCTTC
d_call: -; clone_size: -; v_call: TRBV7-9; j_call: TRBJ1-6; cdr3_aa: CASSRGGSPLHF; cdr3_nt: TGTGCCAGCAGCCGGGGGGGTTCACCCCTCCACTTT
d_call: -; clone_size: -; v_call: TRBV12-3/TRBV12-4; j_call: TRBJ1-2; cdr3_aa: CASSQSYYGYTF; cdr3_nt: TGTGCCAGCTCCCAGAGTTACTATGGCTACACCTTC
d_call: -; clone_size: -; v_call: TRBV5-1; j_call: TRBJ2-7; cdr3_aa: CASSWGPGLSAEQYF; cdr3_nt: TGCGCCAGCAGCTGGGGCCCAGGATTGTCGGCCGAGCAGTACTTC
d_call: -; clone_size: -; v_call: TRBV20-1; j_call: TRBJ2-5; cdr3_aa: CSARRVETQYF; cdr3_nt: TGCAGTGCTAGGAGGGTGGAGACCCAGTACTTC
d_call: -; clone_size: -; v_call: TRBV21-1; j_call: TRBJ2-7; cdr3_aa: CASSKGTPSTYEQYF; cdr3_nt: TGTGCCAGCAGCAAAGGAACACCAAGTACCTACGAGCAGTACTTC
d_call: TRBD1; clone_size: -; v_call: TRBV29-1; j_call: TRBJ2-3; cdr3_aa: CSVRGQETDTQYF; cdr3_nt: TGCAGCGTTCGGGGACAGGAGACAGATACGCAGTATTTT
d_call: -; clone_size: -; v_call: TRBV2; j_call: TRBJ2-2; cdr3_aa: CASRQKYTGELFF; cdr3_nt: TGTGCCAGCAGGCAAAAGTACACCGGGGAGCTGTTTTTT
d_call: -; clone_size: -; v_call: TRBV2; j_call: TRBJ1-3; cdr3_aa: CASVRFSGNTIYF; cdr3_nt: TGTGCCAGCGTCCGATTCTCTGGAAACACCATATATTTT
d_call: TRBD1; clone_size: -; v_call: TRBV29-1; j_call: TRBJ1-1; cdr3_aa: CSARVGQGANEAFF; cdr3_nt: TGCAGCGCGAGGGTCGGACAGGGCGCGAATGAAGCTTTCTTT
d_call: -; clone_size: -; v_call: TRBV30; j_call: TRBJ2-5; cdr3_aa: CAWSALDRETQYF; cdr3_nt: TGTGCCTGGAGTGCCCTAGATCGGGAGACCCAGTACTTC
d_call: TRBD1; clone_size: -; v_call: TRBV5-4; j_call: TRBJ2-2; cdr3_aa: CASSSRQGRDRELFF; cdr3_nt: TGTGCCAGCAGCTCACGACAGGGTAGGGACCGGGAGCTGTTTTTT
d_call: -; clone_size: -; v_call: TRBV18; j_call: TRBJ1-2; cdr3_aa: CASRDEGGYTF; cdr3_nt: TGTGCCAGCCGAGATGAAGGCGGCTACACCTTC
d_call: TRBD2; clone_size: few; v_call: TRBV20-1; j_call: TRBJ2-3; cdr3_aa: CSASGGASDTQYF; cdr3_nt: TGCAGTGCTAGCGGGGGGGCCTCAGATACGCAGTATTTT
d_call: -; clone_size: -; v_call: TRBV27; j_call: TRBJ1-2; cdr3_aa: CASSLEAGRDGYTF; cdr3_nt: TGTGCCAGCAGCTTAGAGGCAGGGAGGGATGGCTACACCTTC
d_call: TRBD1; clone_size: -; v_call: TRBV5-6; j_call: TRBJ1-2; cdr3_aa: CASSPSGTGIFWGYTF; cdr3_nt: TGTGCCAGCAGCCCCTCCGGGACAGGGATCTTCTGGGGCTACACCTTC
d_call: -; clone_size: -; v_call: TRBV6-5; j_call: TRBJ1-2; cdr3_aa: CASSYSTPYGYTF; cdr3_nt: TGTGCCAGCAGTTACTCGACTCCTTATGGCTACACCTTC
d_call: -; clone_size: -; v_call: TRBV2; j_call: TRBJ2-7; cdr3_aa: CASSEGLVHEQYF; cdr3_nt: TGTGCCAGCAGTGAGGGACTCGTCCACGAGCAGTACTTC
d_call: -; clone_size: -; v_call: TRBV3-1; j_call: TRBJ1-3; cdr3_aa: CASSRGYSGNTIYF; cdr3_nt: TGTGCCAGCAGTCGGGGGTACTCTGGAAACACCATATATTTT
d_call: TRBD2; clone_size: -; v_call: TRBV6-1; j_call: TRBJ2-2; cdr3_aa: CASDSGGSNTGELFF; cdr3_nt: TGTGCCAGCGATAGCGGGGGATCTAACACCGGGGAGCTGTTTTTT
d_call: -; clone_size: -; v_call: TRBV20-1; j_call: TRBJ1-1; cdr3_aa: CSARDRLYMNTEAFF; cdr3_nt: TGCAGTGCTAGAGACAGGTTATACATGAACACTGAAGCTTTCTTT
d_call: TRBD1; clone_size: -; v_call: TRBV3-1; j_call: TRBJ1-5; cdr3_aa: CASSLGTGGGQPQHF; cdr3_nt: TGTGCCAGCAGCCTCGGGACAGGGGGGGGTCAGCCCCAGCATTTT
d_call: -; clone_size: -; v_call: TRBV5-1; j_call: TRBJ2-5; cdr3_aa: CASSLAGSQETQYF; cdr3_nt: TGCGCCAGCAGCTTGGCCGGCAGCCAAGAGACCCAGTACTTC
d_call: -; clone_size: -; v_call: TRBV3-1; j_call: TRBJ1-6; cdr3_aa: CASSQSSLSPLHF; cdr3_nt: TGTGCCAGCAGCCAATCGAGCCTGTCACCCCTCCACTTT
d_call: -; clone_size: -; v_call: TRBV20-1; j_call: TRBJ1-2; cdr3_aa: CSAHSSGMENGYTF; cdr3_nt: TGCAGTGCTCACTCATCAGGGATGGAGAATGGCTACACCTTC
d_call: -; clone_size: once; v_call: TRBV4-1; j_call: TRBJ2-2; cdr3_aa: CASSPLTYGELFF; cdr3_nt: TGCGCCAGCAGCCCGCTAACGTACGGGGAGCTGTTTTTT
d_call: -; clone_size: -; v_call: TRBV5-1; j_call: TRBJ1-2; cdr3_aa: CASSSSRVSYGYTF; cdr3_nt: TGCGCCAGCAGCTCTTCCCGGGTCAGCTATGGCTACACCTTC
d_call: -; clone_size: -; v_call: TRBV2; j_call: TRBJ2-3; cdr3_aa: CASSSGGPATDTQYF; cdr3_nt: TGTGCCAGCTCGTCAGGGGGGCCGGCCACAGATACGCAGTATTTT
d_call: TRBD2; clone_size: -; v_call: TRBV29-1; j_call: TRBJ2-3; cdr3_aa: CSVRGSGGAPDTQYF; cdr3_nt: TGCAGCGTTCGGGGTAGCGGGGGGGCCCCAGATACGCAGTATTTT
d_call: -; clone_size: -; v_call: TRBV7-2; j_call: TRBJ2-2; cdr3_aa: CASSDRGGAGELFF; cdr3_nt: TGTGCCAGCAGCGACAGGGGAGGGGCCGGGGAGCTGTTTTTT
d_call: -; clone_size: few; v_call: TRBV7-7; j_call: TRBJ2-5; cdr3_aa: CASSLEAGKTQYF; cdr3_nt: TGTGCCAGCAGCTTAGAGGCGGGGAAGACCCAGTACTTC
d_call: -; clone_size: -; v_call: TRBV5-1; j_call: TRBJ2-7; cdr3_aa: CASSLEWSEQYF; cdr3_nt: TGCGCCAGCAGCTTGGAGTGGAGCGAGCAGTACTTC
d_call: -; clone_size: once; v_call: TRBV20-1; j_call: TRBJ2-1; cdr3_aa: CSARDSVNNEQFF; cdr3_nt: TGCAGTGCTAGAGATTCCGTCAACAATGAGCAGTTCTTC
d_call: -; clone_size: once; v_call: TRBV20-1; j_call: TRBJ1-1; cdr3_aa: CSAISGERAFF; cdr3_nt: TGCAGTGCTATTTCCGGGGAGCGGGCTTTCTTT
d_call: TRBD1; clone_size: once; v_call: TRBV2; j_call: TRBJ2-5; cdr3_aa: CASSDRGQEQETQYF; cdr3_nt: TGTGCCAGCAGTGACAGGGGGCAGGAACAAGAGACCCAGTACTTC
d_call: TRBD1; clone_size: -; v_call: TRBV20-1; j_call: TRBJ1-2; cdr3_aa: CSAAPGQGHGYTF; cdr3_nt: TGCAGTGCTGCACCGGGACAGGGACATGGCTACACCTTC
d_call: -; clone_size: once; v_call: TRBV20-1; j_call: TRBJ2-4; cdr3_aa: CSASDKTKNIQYF; cdr3_nt: TGCAGTGCCAGTGACAAAACCAAAAACATTCAGTACTTC
d_call: -; clone_size: -; v_call: TRBV30; j_call: TRBJ2-5; cdr3_aa: CAWSGSKVETQYF; cdr3_nt: TGTGCCTGGTCCGGGTCGAAGGTGGAGACCCAGTACTTC